The 28 T cell receptor beta chains in this list originate from one sample, sequenced in a study of T cells in Graves' hyperthyroidism and ophthalmopathy. The investigators amplified TCR beta CDR3 regions from RNA transcripts. The primer set for the first-round RT-PCR of the TCR CDR3 was HTBI. TCRdb called the multiplex PCR reads again in MiXCR, with one record for every CDR3 protein. The sample yields roughly 300,000 distinct CDR3 sequences, over 15% seen once. The sample was blood. The receptor set was obtained from a woman in her 50s with Graves' hyperthyroidism.

A remark on this clonotype: Since a much larger clone is just one base distant, this may be a read error. Because the CDR3 is missing its conserved closing phenylalanine or tryptophan, this is likely a read error. V gene TRBV11-2 combines with J gene TRBJ2-1, with 8 bases identical to TRBD2. Germline CDR1 and CDR2: SGHAT and FQNNGV. The length of the CDR3 is 13 residues. Trimming removed 5 bases from V and 6 bases from J; junction bases left unmatched: 3. CDR3 in amino acids: CASSRAGGNEQFS. Written as DNA, the CDR3 is TGTGCCAGCAGCCGCGCGGGGGGCAATGAGCAGTTCTCC.

This clonotype is a singleton in its sample. A much larger clone is a single base away; this may be a read error. The gene calls are TRBV6-1 and TRBJ2-1; D is unresolved. There are 14 residues in the CDR3. CDR1 and CDR2 (germline): MNHNS, SASEGT. The CDR3 DNA reads as TGTGCCAGCAGCGAAGGCGGTGCTTACAATGAGCAGTTCTTC. Protein sequence: CASSEGGAYNEQFF.

The table lists this clonotype with many counts. The chain recombines TRBV28 with TRBJ2-6; the D is unclear. This CDR3 region has 12 residues. V shed 8 bases and J shed 4 bases, with 6 bases lying between them. The germline V gene encodes CDR1 MDHEN and CDR2 SYDVKM. As DNA, the CDR3 is TGTGCCAGCGGGTCCGGGGCCAACGTCCTGACTTTC. Protein product: CASGSGANVLTF.

This clonotype was seen many times. The chain carries TRBV11-2 and TRBJ2-4; the D is unclear. The V gene lost 5 bases and the J gene lost 9 bases, with 14 bases spanning the gap. The CDR3 length is 13 residues. Germline values: CDR1 SGHAT, CDR2 FQNNGV. The chain's CDR3 is CASSPTGVGIQYF. For the CDR3, the DNA is TGTGCCAGCAGCCCGACTGGGGTGGGCATTCAGTACTTC.

Ten or more counts support this clonotype. This chain uses TRBV11-2 with TRBJ2-2; D gene unclear. CDR3 length equals 17 residues. Trimming pared 6 bases from V and 1 base from J, leaving 18 bases between. Germline lookup yields CDR1 SGHAT and CDR2 FQNNGV. CDR3 bases: TGTGCCAGCAGTTTAAGCCAACGCCCTCAGAACACCGGGGAGCTGTTTTTT. Its protein is CASSLSQRPQNTGELFF.

This clonotype was counted between two and nine times. This chain's CDR3 is CASTEGLVGGSMMQFF. The CDR3 DNA reads as TGTGCCAGCACCGAAGGATTAGTCGGCGGATCAATGATGCAGTTCTTC. The chain couples TRBV25-1 to TRBJ2-1, with D unclear. CDR3 length equals 16 residues. Germline V lookup: CDR1 MGHDK, CDR2 SYGVNS. V lost 7 bases and J 12 bases, leaving 28 bases between the germline ends. Supplemented by reference TRBV25-1 and TRBJ2-1, the full variable domain reads EADIYQTPRYLVIGTGKKITLECSQTMGHDKMYWYQQDPGMELHLIHYSYGVNSTEKGDLSSESTVSRIRTEHFPLTLESARPSHTSQYLCASTEGLVGGSMMQFFGPGTRLTVL.

The table lists this clonotype with many counts. The V and J genes are TRBV28 and TRBJ2-1, with no clear D. CDR1 and CDR2 from the germline V gene are MDHEN and SYDVKM. The CDR3 has 13 amino acids. V gave up 6 bases and J gave up 4 bases, with 10 bases separating them. The CDR3 region has the DNA TGTGCCAGCAGCCCTCCACCGTACAATGAGCAGTTCTTC. It yields the protein CASSPPPYNEQFF.

Many counts were recorded for this clonotype. The genes are TRBV2 and TRBJ2-5; the D is unclear. Germline CDR1 and CDR2: SNHLY and FYNNEI. The CDR3 spans 14 residues. V was trimmed by 1 base and J by 2 bases, leaving 8 bases between them. The CDR3 sequence: CASSEVAQQETQYF. The CDR3, as DNA: TGTGCCAGCAGTGAAGTGGCACAGCAAGAGACCCAGTACTTC.

V and J are TRBV20-1 and TRBJ2-7; 9 nucleotides agree with TRBD2. Germline V gene lookup returns CDR1 DFQATT and CDR2 SNEGSKA (reference sequence). Unmatched junction bases numbered 11, after V lost 3 bases and J lost 5 bases. The CDR3 contains 15 residues. CDR3 nucleotides: TGCAGTGCTAGGGTGGCGGGAGGGCCTTTTAACGAGCAGTACTTC. Protein product: CSARVAGGPFNEQYF.

CDR3: CASTLTGGYSNQPQHF. The CDR3 DNA sequence: TGCGCCAGCACCTTGACAGGGGGGTATAGCAATCAGCCCCAGCATTTT. The rearrangement uses TRBV10-1 and TRBJ1-5; 9 positions agree with TRBD1. Germline V gene sequence: CDR1 WNHNN, CDR2 SYGVQD (reference sequence). V trimming: 7 bases; J trimming: 0 bases; junction bases outside the gene matches: 7. CDR3 length: 16 residues.

The rearrangement uses TRBV6-1 and TRBJ1-5; tentative D call: TRBD1 (6 bases). V was pared by 5 bases and J by 7 bases, with 15 bases between. Germline CDR1 and CDR2: MNHNS and SASEGT. CDR3 length equals 14 residues. CDR3: CASSFPIQGQPQHF. The CDR3 DNA reads as TGTGCCAGCAGTTTTCCCATACAGGGCCAGCCCCAGCATTTT.

This clonotype was detected many times. The chain recombines TRBV3-1 with TRBJ2-5; D is undetermined. The CDR3 is 12 amino acids. Deletions cut 4 bases from V and 5 bases from J, with 8 bases between. Germline loops: CDR1 LGHDT, CDR2 YNNKEL (reference sequence). This CDR3 is CASSLASETQYF. DNA of the CDR3: TGTGCCAGCAGCCTCGCAAGTGAGACCCAGTACTTC.

The rearrangement uses TRBV4-1 and TRBJ2-6; TRBD2 might be the D (5 bases). Trimming pared 1 base from V and 2 bases from J, leaving 6 bases between. In germline, CDR1 is MGHRA, CDR2 YSYEKL. The CDR3 is made up of 15 amino acids. Here the CDR3 DNA reads TGCGCCAGCAGCCAAGTGGGAGCTGGGGCCAACGTCCTGACTTTC. Translated: CASSQVGAGANVLTF.

The CDR3 reads CASSQVSGNTIYF. The DNA of the CDR3 is TGTGCCAGCAGCCAAGTCTCTGGAAACACCATATATTTT. The chain employs TRBV3-1 and TRBJ1-3; no firm D call. The length of the CDR3 is 13 residues. Germline V CDR1 and CDR2: LGHDT, YNNKEL (reference sequence). With 1 base removed from V and 0 bases from J, the gap between germline ends came to 1 base.

V usage is TRBV6-1 and J usage is TRBJ2-3; TRBD2 agrees at 11 bases. The CDR3 loop spans 17 amino acids. Looked up from germline, CDR1 is MNHNS and CDR2 is SASEGT. The J segment lost 3 bases and the V segment lost 0 bases, leaving 5 bases of the junction unmatched. The CDR3 loop is CASSEALLAGVTDTQYF. DNA of the CDR3: TGTGCCAGCAGTGAAGCCCTACTAGCGGGAGTTACAGATACGCAGTATTTT.

The chain carries TRBV2 and TRBJ1-6; D unclear. The CDR3 is 13 residues long. In germline, CDR1 is SNHLY, CDR2 FYNNEI. With 7 bases removed from V and 6 bases from J, the gap between germline ends came to 10 bases. CDR3 sequence reads: CASTGYSNSPLHF. CDR3 nucleotides: TGTGCCAGCACGGGATATAGTAATTCACCCCTCCACTTT.

This clonotype has a count of ten or more. This chain connects TRBV20-1 to TRBJ2-3, with 9 bases that match TRBD2. CDR1 DFQATT and CDR2 SNEGSKA come from the germline V gene (reference sequence). Unmatched junction bases numbered 19, after V lost 6 bases and J lost 0 bases. The CDR3 has 19 residues. The CDR3, as DNA: TGCAGTGCGGAACTGCGGGGGGGCCTCTCGAGAACTAGCACAGATACGCAGTATTTT. Protein sequence: CSAELRGGLSRTSTDTQYF.

The table lists this clonotype with many counts. V usage is TRBV7-2 and J usage is TRBJ1-2; D uncertain. This CDR3 has 12 residues. Per the germline V gene, CDR1 is SGHTA and CDR2 is FQGNSA. Trimming took off 3 bases at V and 6 bases at J, with 8 bases between the two ends. The CDR3 spells CASSFGVHGYTF. The CDR3 DNA is TGTGCCAGCAGCTTTGGGGTGCATGGCTACACCTTC.

This clonotype has at least ten counts. The genes are TRBV2 and TRBJ1-1; no clear D. CDR1 and CDR2 (germline): SNHLY, FYNNEI. Trimming pared 7 bases from V and 5 bases from J, leaving 8 bases between. There are 11 residues in the CDR3. The CDR3: CASMGLTEAFF. DNA of the CDR3: TGTGCCAGCATGGGTTTGACTGAAGCTTTCTTT.

This clonotype was seen many times. V usage is TRBV12-3 or TRBV12-4 and J usage is TRBJ2-2, with 11 bases that match TRBD2. The junction had 6 bases not matched to a gene; V was cut back by 5 bases and J by 1 base. The CDR3 covers 17 residues. The CDR3 bases are TGTGCCAGCAGTCCTTGGACTAGCGGGTGGAACACCGGGGAGCTGTTTTTT. Amino acids: CASSPWTSGWNTGELFF.

V usage is TRBV4-1 and J usage is TRBJ1-6, with 9 bases lining up with TRBD1. The CDR3 runs 17 residues. Germline lookup yields CDR1 MGHRA and CDR2 YSYEKL. After removal of 0 bases from V and 5 bases from J, the junction contained 5 bases not matched to a gene. This chain's CDR3 is CASSQEIRTGDNSPLHF. Written as DNA, the CDR3 is TGCGCCAGCAGCCAAGAGATTCGGACAGGGGATAATTCACCCCTCCACTTT.

The sample holds a few counts of this clonotype. The V call is TRBV10-3, the J call TRBJ2-5, with 7 bases aligning to TRBD2. The germline CDR1 and CDR2 sequences are ENHRY and SYGVKD. The CDR3 is 15 amino acids. V trimming: 8 bases; J trimming: 3 bases; junction bases outside the gene matches: 12. The CDR3 DNA reads as TGTGCCATCGGGAGGGGAGGCGCTTCGGAAGAGACCCAGTACTTC. Translating gives CAIGRGGASEETQYF.

The chain has TRBV6-9 and TRBJ1-5; D unclear. The CDR3 sequence is 15 residues long. Trimming took 3 bases from V and 1 from J, leaving 10 bases between them. Germline CDR1 MNHGY, CDR2 SVAAGI. Here the CDR3 reads CASSYSKGSNQPQHF. CDR3 nucleotides: TGTGCCAGCAGTTACTCGAAGGGAAGCAATCAGCCCCAGCATTTT.

A remark on this clonotype: With a much larger clone just one base away, this may be a read error. The chain joins TRBV11-2 to TRBJ2-1; 14 bases fit TRBD2. Germline V gene lookup returns CDR1 SGHAT and CDR2 FQNNGV. The CDR3 covers 16 residues. The trim removed 10 bases at V and 3 bases at J, leaving 8 bases unmatched. CDR3 nucleotides: TGTGCCACAGGGACTAGCGGGAGTTGGAACTACAATGAGCAGTTCTTC. Its translation: CATGTSGSWNYNEQFF.

The V gene is TRBV19, the J gene TRBJ1-3; 7 bases match TRBD1. The V segment lost 7 bases and the J segment 2 bases; nucleotides outside the gene matches: 2. Germline V gene sequence: CDR1 LNHDA, CDR2 SQIVND (reference sequence). The CDR3 is 13 amino acids. For the CDR3, the DNA is TGTGCCAGTACAGGGGGACCTGGAAACACCATATATTTT. Protein product: CASTGGPGNTIYF. Looking up the rest from reference TRBV19 and TRBJ1-3 gives the full variable domain: DGGITQSPKYLFRKEGQNVTLSCEQNLNHDAMYWYRQDPGQGLRLIYYSQIVNDFQKGDIAEGYSVSREKKESFPLTVTSAQKNPTAFYLCASTGGPGNTIYFGEGSWLTVV.

This clonotype was seen only a few times. The J gene is TRBJ2-7, the V gene TRBV3-1, with D perhaps TRBD2 (5 bases). The CDR3 is made up of 15 amino acids. V was cut by 3 bases and J by 0 bases, with 12 bases left in between. Germline CDR1 is LGHDT and CDR2 is YNNKEL (reference sequence). In DNA form, the CDR3 reads TGTGCCAGCAGCCAGGACTGGAGGAGCTCCTACGAGCAGTACTTC. Encoded protein: CASSQDWRSSYEQYF.

V usage is TRBV4-2 and J usage is TRBJ1-1, with unresolved D. The CDR3 has 15 amino acids. V was pared by 3 bases and J by 0 bases, with 11 bases between. CDR1 is LGHNA, CDR2 YNFKEQ, per germline. The CDR3 spells CASSQDGIMNTEAFF. In DNA form, the CDR3 reads TGTGCCAGCAGCCAGGACGGAATCATGAACACTGAAGCTTTCTTT.

Only a few counts were recorded for this clonotype. The rearrangement uses TRBV29-1 and TRBJ2-5; TRBD2 matches at 11 bases. Trimming removed 3 bases from V and 1 base from J; junction bases left unmatched: 10. The CDR3 length is 17 residues. The germline V gene encodes CDR1 SQVTM and CDR2 ANQGSEA. The CDR3 coding sequence is TGCAGCGTTGAGAGCAGCTCTAGCGGGGGGTTCCAAGAGACCCAGTACTTC. Its translation: CSVESSSSGGFQETQYF.